This TCR beta chain was identified during a study of cytomegalovirus exposure and HLA in healthy donors. Study as a whole: Early released data comprised about 84 million unique TCRs from HLA-typed donors.

Study results and limitations: Later, TCR association rates were found to vary by HLA locus, highest for DRB1 and lowest for HLA-C. The study designated around 150 TCR beta chains cytomegalovirus-associated.

A multiplex PCR was run with 60 Vbeta primers and 13 Jbeta primers. As originally analysed: A later analysis tallied about 80 million unique TCR beta chains, some 12 million of them shared. Libraries were prepared by immunoSEQ multiplex PCR; TCRdb keeps only in-frame clonotypes and omits some of them. That table gives V, J and clone size, and the DNA gave D and trimming. The top ten hold roughly 11% of the sample, which has over 30,000 clones, approximately 90% seen once. Of note for this clone: Its target is unknown.

V was clipped by 3 bases and J by 3 bases, with 9 bases between them. CDR1 is MDHEN, CDR2 SYDVKM, per germline. This CDR3 spans 13 amino acids. Sequencing used PBMCs. The receptor was derived from a woman aged 40 to 50 in good health and CMV-seropositive. This chain connects TRBV28 to TRBJ2-7, with D perhaps TRBD2 (5 bases). CDR3 nucleotides: TGTGCCAGCAGTTTGCCTGGGAGCTACGAGCAGTACTTC. Its protein product is CASSLPGSYEQYF.